Following are 7 T cell receptor beta chains from one sample sequenced in a study of cytomegalovirus exposure and HLA in healthy donors. It was with 60 Vbeta and 13 Jbeta primers that the PCR ran. Data came from immunoSEQ multiplex PCR; TCRdb stores just in-frame clones and leaves some out. The table lists under 85,000 clones, roughly 80% of them singletons. Sample: PBMCs. These receptors were collected from a woman under 40 in good health and CMV-seropositive.

The chain has TRBV5-1 and TRBJ2-7; 7 bases are a match to TRBD2. The CDR3 contains 16 residues. The V gene end was trimmed by 0 bases and the J gene end by 2 bases; junction bases not matched to a gene: 8. CDR1 and CDR2 from the germline V gene are SGHRS and YFSETQ. CDR3 loop: CASSLAPSGNTYEQYF. The CDR3 coding sequence is TGCGCCAGCAGCTTGGCCCCGAGCGGGAATACCTACGAGCAGTACTTC.

The V and J genes are TRBV30 and TRBJ2-7; 7 positions agree with TRBD1. The CDR3 runs to 13 residues. From germline, CDR1 is GTSNPN and CDR2 SVGIG (reference sequence). J gave up 3 bases and V 4 bases, and 6 bases lay outside the gene matches. CDR3 region: CAWTPGTVYEQYF. The CDR3 coding sequence is TGTGCCTGGACCCCGGGGACAGTCTACGAGCAGTACTTC. Using reference TRBV30 and TRBJ2-7 for the parts outside the CDR3, the full variable domain is SQTIHQWPATLVQPVGSPLSLECTVEGTSNPNLYWYRQAAGRGLQLLFYSVGIGQISSEVPQNLSASRPQDRQFILSSKKLLLSDSGFYLCAWTPGTVYEQYFGPGTRLTVT.

This clone appeared a few times. The rearrangement joins TRBV30 to TRBJ1-3; possible D gene TRBD1, 6 bases. The germline CDR1 and CDR2 sequences are GTSNPN and SVGIG (reference sequence). The V and J ends lost 7 bases and 4 bases respectively, with 17 bases between them. The CDR3 runs 14 residues. CDR3 amino acids: CALDGGAPGNTIYF. In DNA form, the CDR3 reads TGTGCCTTGGACGGGGGGGCGCCAGGAAACACCATATATTTT.

The genes are TRBV28 and TRBJ1-5, with TRBD1 identical over 8 bases. This CDR3 has 15 residues. V was pared by 6 bases and J by 2 bases, with 6 bases of the junction left unmatched. Germline values: CDR1 MDHEN, CDR2 SYDVKM. In DNA, the CDR3 is TGTGCCAGCAGCATCGGACAGGGCCGCAATCAGCCCCAGCATTTT. Translating it yields CASSIGQGRNQPQHF.

V is TRBV10-1 and J is TRBJ2-3, with a possible D match to TRBD2 (6 bases). CDR3 size: 14 residues. Germline CDR1 is WNHNN and CDR2 is SYGVQD (reference sequence). Trimming removed 2 bases from V and 4 bases from J, with 10 bases in between. DNA of the CDR3: TGCGCCAGCAGTGAGAGCCTAGCGCCAGATACGCAGTATTTT. The encoded protein is CASSESLAPDTQYF.

CDR3 region: CSVGGPMTGELFF. The CDR3 nucleotides are TGCAGCGTTGGCGGTCCTATGACCGGGGAGCTGTTTTTT. The rearrangement uses TRBV29-1 and TRBJ2-2, with D hard to call. This CDR3 region has 13 residues. V gave up 4 bases and J gave up 5 bases, with 11 bases separating them. The germline gives CDR1 SQVTM, CDR2 ANQGSEA.

This clone showed up just a few times. V is TRBV6-6 and J is TRBJ1-1, with no clear D. V lost 0 bases to trimming and J lost 1 base, with 6 bases between them. CDR1 is MNHNY, CDR2 SVGAGI, per germline (reference sequence). This CDR3 is built from 14 residues. The CDR3 reads CASSYSQSNTEAFF. DNA for the CDR3: TGTGCCAGCAGTTACTCACAGTCGAACACTGAAGCTTTCTTT.